This is a list of T cell receptor beta chains from one sample in a study of T cell changes during pregnancy in multiple sclerosis. Only in-frame clones appear in the TCRdb table, and some are missing; sequencing was by immunoSEQ multiplex PCR. The sample carries tens of thousands of clones, 90% recorded once. The sequences come from peripheral blood, collected in the first trimester of pregnancy. The receptors were sampled from a female donor in good health, enrolled as a control in a pregnancy study. Both conserved end residues are part of each CDR3. A D gene is named only where the DNA matches it firmly.

j_call d_call v_call cdr3_aa
TRBJ2-7 TRBD1 TRBV19 CASSSGTGPYEQYF
TRBJ1-4 - TRBV9 CASSVGQVNEKLFF
TRBJ2-7 TRBD2 TRBV28 CASRHTSGIRVYEQYF
TRBJ2-1 - TRBV19 CASTPRGAAEQFF
TRBJ1-2 TRBD1 TRBV5-1 CASSRSGTGAGYTF
TRBJ1-2 - TRBV9 CASSVGTVLLTHGYTF
TRBJ1-4 - TRBV19 CASSARALATNEKLFF
TRBJ2-1 - TRBV27 CASSRPGAGQFF
TRBJ2-3 - TRBV15 CATSGGLAADTQYF
TRBJ1-1 - TRBV5-4 CASSLNGGNTEAFF
TRBJ2-1 TRBD2 TRBV19 CASSTGGDEQFF
TRBJ2-2 TRBD2 TRBV7-2 CASSLGGGRTTGELFF
TRBJ2-6 - TRBV14 CASSQAGVANVLTF
TRBJ1-1 - TRBV5-5 CASSFTGTNTEAFF
TRBJ2-3 - TRBV11-2 CASSSNLQRGTEYF
TRBJ1-1 - TRBV7-2 CASSLRRQSEAFF
TRBJ2-5 - TRBV6-5 CASSYSNLPQETQYF
TRBJ2-5 - TRBV9 CASSVGASVGPQETQYF
TRBJ1-1 - TRBV4-1 CASSQDQGQATEAFF
TRBJ2-2 TRBD2 TRBV9 CASSVSGTSGSNTGELFF
TRBJ2-7 - TRBV7-2 CASSQRGEQYF
TRBJ2-7 TRBD1 TRBV5-1 CASTDRGGTNEQYF
TRBJ2-7 TRBD2 TRBV5-1 CASRWTSGSYEQYF
TRBJ1-1 - TRBV7-8 CASSLGQRQMNTEAFF
TRBJ1-1 - TRBV25-1 CPGRYTEAFF
TRBJ1-1 - TRBV27 CASSLSGLLTEAFF
TRBJ2-7 - TRBV5-1 CASSLAHGGIPGRYEQYF
TRBJ2-4 - TRBV5-4 CASSDGLAKNIQYF
TRBJ1-4 TRBD1 TRBV7-9 CASSLGPTGGNEKLFF
TRBJ1-2 - TRBV28 CASSSGGVYGYTF
TRBJ2-5 - TRBV5-1 CASSLAGEHQETQYF
TRBJ2-3 - TRBV19 CASSNWTALTDTQYF
TRBJ1-5 - TRBV7-9 CASSFYPAGTPNQPQHF
TRBJ2-5 - TRBV19 CASGLTGSETQYF
TRBJ2-5 - TRBV19 CASSFGVTGESQETQYF
TRBJ1-1 - TRBV16 CASSQEANTEAFF
TRBJ2-1 TRBD2 TRBV7-2 CASSPSGSNDEQFF
TRBJ2-1 TRBD2 TRBV5-1 CASSSRTSGGGDEQFF
TRBJ2-7 - TRBV5-5 CASSFQDANDEQYF
TRBJ1-1 TRBD1 TRBV7-2 CASSIWTGSNTEAFF
TRBJ2-5 - TRBV5-6 CASSQLRVQETQYF
TRBJ1-1 - TRBV6-5 CASSYGGEEAFF
TRBJ2-7 TRBD2 TRBV2 CASSDVAGAKSSYEQYF
TRBJ2-7 - TRBV14 CASSQRGPFSYEQYF
TRBJ1-5 - TRBV6-4 CASSDSELKRDGVGQPQHF
TRBJ1-1 TRBD1 TRBV6-5 CASIQQGLVTEAFF
TRBJ2-7 - TRBV6-5 CASSYTGSSYEQYF